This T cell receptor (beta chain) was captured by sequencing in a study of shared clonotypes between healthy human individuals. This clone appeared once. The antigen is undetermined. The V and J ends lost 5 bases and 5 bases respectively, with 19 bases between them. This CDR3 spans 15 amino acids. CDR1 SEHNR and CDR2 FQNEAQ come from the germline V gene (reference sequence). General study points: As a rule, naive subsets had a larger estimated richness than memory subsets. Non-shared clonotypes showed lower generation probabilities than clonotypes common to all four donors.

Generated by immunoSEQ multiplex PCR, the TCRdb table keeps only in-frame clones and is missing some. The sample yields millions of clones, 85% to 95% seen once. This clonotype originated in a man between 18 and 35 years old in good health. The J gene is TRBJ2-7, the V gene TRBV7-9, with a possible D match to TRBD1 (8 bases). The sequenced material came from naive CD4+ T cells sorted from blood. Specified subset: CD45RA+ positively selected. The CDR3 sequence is CASSQVGQGGDEQYF. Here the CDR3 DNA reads TGTGCCAGCAGCCAAGTAGGACAGGGAGGGGACGAGCAGTACTTC.